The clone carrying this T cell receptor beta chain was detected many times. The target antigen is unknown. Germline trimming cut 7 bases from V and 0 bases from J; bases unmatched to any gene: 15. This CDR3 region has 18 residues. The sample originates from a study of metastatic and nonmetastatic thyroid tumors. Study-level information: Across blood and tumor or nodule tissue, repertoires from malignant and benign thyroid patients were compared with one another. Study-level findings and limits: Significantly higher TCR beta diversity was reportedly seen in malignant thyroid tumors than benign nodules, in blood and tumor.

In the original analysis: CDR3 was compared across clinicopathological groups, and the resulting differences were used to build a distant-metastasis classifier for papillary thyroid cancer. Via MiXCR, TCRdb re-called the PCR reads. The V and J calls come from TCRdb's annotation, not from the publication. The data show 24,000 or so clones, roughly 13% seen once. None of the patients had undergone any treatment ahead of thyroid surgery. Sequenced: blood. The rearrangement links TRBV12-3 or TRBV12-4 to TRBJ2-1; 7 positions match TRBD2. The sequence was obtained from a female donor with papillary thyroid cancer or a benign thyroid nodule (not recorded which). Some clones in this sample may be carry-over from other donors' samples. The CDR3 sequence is CASTPRRLADPSYNEQFF. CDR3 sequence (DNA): TGTGCCAGCACCCCTCGGCGACTAGCTGATCCCTCCTACAATGAGCAGTTCTTC.